This T cell receptor beta chain was captured in a study of blood T cell repertoires in COVID-19 (dated by TCRdb to between 2020 and 2021). For context, the study as a whole: Collaborator samples came from the United States, Italy and Spain and covered acute and convalescent phases of COVID-19. The prospective study material was composed of cDNA or gDNA derived from T cells, B-cell-depleted T cells, or PBMCs. The dataset comprised deeply sampled blood TCRbeta repertoires from subjects exposed to, actively infected with, or recovered from COVID-19. The repertoires were released in a freely available public database meant as a resource for research on the immune response to SARS-CoV-2. Samples were obtained from the ongoing ImmuneRACE study (first 160 participants) and from 1,254 subjects provided by 6 global collaborators. Sample metadata almost always included a de-identified subject ID, COVID-19 status, age in years and sex. Where available, HLA class I and class II types were obtained from metadata supplied by the sample provider rather than from assay-based typing. Results and caveats for the whole study, not just this receptor: How much clinical and demographic metadata was included differed by source and by participant, and the metadata was provided uncurated.

For this chain, trimming is 4 bases at the V end and 0 bases at the J end, and the number of junction bases without a gene match is 3. CDR1 and CDR2 are read off the germline V gene as KGHDR and SFDVKD. The CDR3 holds 17 amino acids from the cysteine to the phenylalanine. Only CDR3 DNA remains: 51 bases, in frame from the first base. Collaborating institutions collected whole blood in K2EDTA tubes following their own protocols. For TCRbeta analysis, collaborators shipped samples as frozen whole blood, isolated PBMCs, or DNA extracted from either of those sample types. As regards this clone: Its antigen remains undetermined. The record has no base qualities; no much larger clone is one base away.

TCRbeta CDR3 regions were amplified from genomic DNA using the immunoSEQ Assay, a bias-controlled multiplex PCR. The published analysis was carried out like this. The number of nucleated cells in each sample was estimated by amplification of reference gene primers within the assay. Sequence reads were collapsed and filtered to measure the absolute abundance of every unique TCRbeta CDR3 rearrangement. For each sample, productive Simpson clonality was calculated by taking the square root of Simpson's diversity index across productive rearrangements. TCRdb re-hosts the immuneACCESS table, in-frame sequences only. Its copies lack some clones; in the studies checked, an unresolved V gene accounts for under half of them, and the cause for the rest is not known. That table is the source of V, J and clone size, and D and trimming were worked out from the DNA. The sample yields roughly 330,000 clones; 80% to 90% were counted once. Jointly, the top ten make up approximately 1.1% of the sample.

The sequenced sample consisted of peripheral blood. The chain uses TRBV24-1 and TRBJ2-3; 13 central bases correspond to TRBD2. The receptor was derived from a woman between 50 and 59 years old with acute or convalescent COVID-19. For the CDR3, the sequence is CATSEKGLAGSTDTQYF. The nucleotide sequence is given as TGTGCCACCAGTGAAAAGGGACTAGCGGGGAGCACAGATACGCAGTATTTT.